A selection of T cell receptor beta chains follows, all from one sample in a study of cytomegalovirus exposure and HLA in healthy donors. Clones were read by immunoSEQ multiplex PCR, and TCRdb kept only the in-frame ones, dropping some. The sample comprises about 230,000 clones, about 89% of which are singletons, and approximately 1% rests with the top ten. Source material: PBMCs. The receptors were sampled from a woman under 30 in good health and CMV-seronegative. Both conserved end residues are part of each CDR3. D genes are given only for firm matches. Clone size is stated in some rows and not others, as once, few, many or a class when expanded.

D	V	length	size	J	DNA	CDR3
NA	TRBV6-5	14	NA	TRBJ1-3	TGTGCCAGCAGCCCCGAGGGATCTGGAAACACCATATATTTT	CASSPEGSGNTIYF
NA	TRBV18	17	once	TRBJ1-6	TGTGCCAGCTCACGATACGGGGAGAGCTCCTATAATTCACCCCTCCACTTT	CASSRYGESSYNSPLHF
NA	TRBV4-3	16	NA	TRBJ2-1	TGCGCCAGCAGCCAGGGACACAGGAATACCTACAATGAGCAGTTCTTC	CASSQGHRNTYNEQFF
TRBD1	TRBV7-3	13	NA	TRBJ2-1	TGTGCCAGCAGTCAGGGGGCAGACAATGAGCAGTTCTTC	CASSQGADNEQFF
TRBD2	TRBV5-1	16	NA	TRBJ2-3	TGCGCCAGCAGCTTCCGACTAGCGGGAGGGCCTCGTACGCAGTATTTT	CASSFRLAGGPRTQYF
NA	TRBV28	13	few	TRBJ2-7	TGTGCCAGCACCGGCTCCGGGGGCTACGAGCAGTACTTC	CASTGSGGYEQYF
TRBD2	TRBV7-9	14	NA	TRBJ2-5	TGTGCCAGCAGTCTAGCGGGGGGACAAGAGACCCAGTACTTC	CASSLAGGQETQYF
TRBD1	TRBV27	14	NA	TRBJ2-7	TGTGCCAGCGGTACCGGGACAGTGGCCTACGAGCAGTACTTC	CASGTGTVAYEQYF
TRBD1	TRBV18	19	NA	TRBJ2-7	TGTGCCAGCTCACCCATCCGGGACAGGGGAAGTGCAGGGTTGGACGAGCAGTACTTC	CASSPIRDRGSAGLDEQYF
TRBD1	TRBV6-1	13	NA	TRBJ1-1	TGTGCCAGCGGGGGACAGGGGGGGACTGAAGCTTTCTTT	CASGGQGGTEAFF
NA	TRBV6-5	15	NA	TRBJ2-3	TGTGCCAGCAGTTACACCGGAGTTAGCACAGATACGCAGTATTTT	CASSYTGVSTDTQYF
NA	TRBV11-3	14	NA	TRBJ1-1	TGTGCCAGCAGCCAACATTCAGGGAACACTGAAGCTTTCTTT	CASSQHSGNTEAFF
NA	TRBV5-1	16	NA	TRBJ2-3	TGCGCCAGCAGCTTGGTTCTGCAAAGAGGCACAGATACGCAGTATTTT	CASSLVLQRGTDTQYF
TRBD2	TRBV10-2	14	once	TRBJ2-5	TGCGCCACGGCTAGCGGGGAATGGGAAGAGACCCAGTACTTC	CATASGEWEETQYF
NA	TRBV6-6	13	NA	TRBJ1-1	TGTGCCAGCACTCCCCTTTTTTACACTGAAGCTTTCTTT	CASTPLFYTEAFF
TRBD2	TRBV4-2	16	NA	TRBJ2-5	TGTGCCAGCAGCCTTGGGACTAGCGGGGGTAAAGAGACCCAGTACTTC	CASSLGTSGGKETQYF
TRBD1	TRBV4-3	14	NA	TRBJ1-5	TGCGCCAGCAGCCAAGAACAGGGGGATCAGCCCCAGCATTTT	CASSQEQGDQPQHF
NA	TRBV30	15	NA	TRBJ1-4	TGTGCCTGGAGTTCTCTCGACAGAAGGAATGAAAAACTGTTTTTT	CAWSSLDRRNEKLFF
TRBD2	TRBV5-1	13	NA	TRBJ2-7	TGCGCCAGCAGCCGTCGGGGGGGGGACGAGCAGTACTTC	CASSRRGGDEQYF
NA	TRBV7-2	15	once	TRBJ1-4	TGTGCCAGCAGCTTAGGACAGCCTCGTAATGAAAAACTGTTTTTT	CASSLGQPRNEKLFF
TRBD1	TRBV7-2	14	NA	TRBJ2-7	TGTGCCAGCAGCTGGGACAGGGAGAAGGACGAGCAGTACTTC	CASSWDREKDEQYF
NA	TRBV7-8	13	once	TRBJ1-2	TGTGCCAGCAGCTTATTTCCAGGGGAAGGCTACACCTTC	CASSLFPGEGYTF
NA	TRBV27	13	NA	TRBJ2-1	TGTGCCAGCAGTCGACGCAGCGGCAATGAGCAGTTCTTC	CASSRRSGNEQFF
NA	TRBV27	15	NA	TRBJ2-7	TGTGCCAGCAGTTCCCAGGGGTTTCTATGGGGCGAGCAGTACTTC	CASSSQGFLWGEQYF
TRBD1	TRBV5-4	14	NA	TRBJ1-2	TGTGCCAGCACCCAGGACAGGGGGTACTATGGCTACACCTTC	CASTQDRGYYGYTF
TRBD1	TRBV4-3	13	once	TRBJ2-7	TGCGCCAGCAGCCGGGACAGGGTCTACGAGCAGTACTTC	CASSRDRVYEQYF
NA	TRBV9	11	NA	TRBJ2-3	TGTGCCAGCAGCGCGGCAGATACGCAGTATTTT	CASSAADTQYF
TRBD2	TRBV29-1	18	once	TRBJ2-3	TGCAGCGTTGAAGGACTAGCGGGAGGGAAAGGGAGCACAGATACGCAGTATTTT	CSVEGLAGGKGSTDTQYF
NA	TRBV14	16	NA	TRBJ2-5	TGTGCCAGCAGCCAAGAAGGCGGGTCTAGTTGGGGGACCCAGTACTTC	CASSQEGGSSWGTQYF
NA	TRBV7-2	15	NA	TRBJ2-1	TGTGCCAGCAGCTTAGGGTTAGTCTCCTACAATGAGCAGTTCTTC	CASSLGLVSYNEQFF
TRBD2	TRBV7-2	17	NA	TRBJ2-1	TGTGCCAGCAGCCCTCAGCCCAGCGGGAGCATAAACAATGAGCAGTTCTTC	CASSPQPSGSINNEQFF
NA	TRBV5-6	14	NA	TRBJ1-6	TGTGCCAGCAGAAATCAGGGAAGTGACTCACCCCTCCACTTT	CASRNQGSDSPLHF
TRBD1	TRBV10-3	18	NA	TRBJ1-4	TGTGCCATCAGTGAACTTCACGGGACAGGGGAAGGAAGGGAAAAACTGTTTTTT	CAISELHGTGEGREKLFF
TRBD2	TRBV6-1	15	NA	TRBJ2-1	TGTGCCAGCAGTGCCACTAGCGGGAGTGGCAATGAGCAGTTCTTC	CASSATSGSGNEQFF
NA	TRBV10-3	14	once	TRBJ1-3	TGTGCCATCAGGAACAGGGAGCCTGGAAACACCATATATTTT	CAIRNREPGNTIYF
NA	TRBV7-8	17	NA	TRBJ2-7	TGTGCCAGCAGCTTAGAAGTTTTAGGACAGAGACGTTACGAGCAGTACTTC	CASSLEVLGQRRYEQYF
NA	TRBV19	12	few	TRBJ2-7	TGTGCCAGTAGCTCGCAGGGGTACGAGCAGTACTTC	CASSSQGYEQYF
NA	TRBV7-2	14	NA	TRBJ1-5	TGTGCCAGCAGCTTCCCGGAGAGGGATCAGCCCCAGCATTTT	CASSFPERDQPQHF
TRBD2	TRBV7-2	16	NA	TRBJ2-5	TGTGCCAGCAGCATACTAGCGGGGGGGCCGGAAGAGACCCAGTACTTC	CASSILAGGPEETQYF